The 23 T cell receptor beta chains in this list originate from one sample, sequenced in a study of blood T cell repertoires in COVID-19. The data were produced by immunoSEQ multiplex PCR, yet TCRdb's version contains in-frame clones alone and is incomplete. The sample yields some 70,000 clones, approximately 80% seen once. Sequencing was performed on peripheral blood. These receptors came from a human donor in a cohort sampled during active COVID-19.

A few counts support this clone. This CDR3 reads CASTTGRGGEKLFF. In nucleotides, the CDR3 is TGTGCCAGCACCACGGGCAGGGGCGGTGAAAAACTGTTTTTT. This chain joins TRBV2 and TRBJ1-4; perhaps TRBD1 as D (6 bases). Germline V gene data show CDR1 as SNHLY and CDR2 as FYNNEI. The CDR3 is 14 amino acids. Trimming took off 7 bases at V and 7 bases at J, with 16 bases between the two ends.

This chain links TRBV19 with TRBJ2-5; 9 bases fit TRBD1. This CDR3 region has 14 residues. Germline lookup yields CDR1 LNHDA and CDR2 SQIVND (reference sequence). With 5 bases clipped from V and 5 bases from J, the junction kept 6 bases outside the gene matches. The CDR3 region is CASSFTGGAETQYF. CDR3 in DNA: TGTGCCAGTAGTTTCACAGGGGGCGCGGAGACCCAGTACTTC. Full variable domain (missing parts from reference TRBV19 and TRBJ2-5): DGGITQSPKYLFRKEGQNVTLSCEQNLNHDAMYWYRQDPGQGLRLIYYSQIVNDFQKGDIAEGYSVSREKKESFPLTVTSAQKNPTAFYLCASSFTGGAETQYFGPGTRLLVL.

The gene calls are TRBV9 and TRBJ1-1; no clear D. V was clipped by 0 bases and J by 1 base, with 10 bases between them. Per the germline V gene, CDR1 is SGDLS and CDR2 is YYNGEE. This CDR3 is 15 amino acids long. The CDR3 protein is CASSVVKSGNTEAFF. CDR3 nucleotide sequence: TGTGCCAGCAGCGTAGTTAAGTCGGGGAACACTGAAGCTTTCTTT.

This chain links TRBV9 with TRBJ2-5, with a possible D match to TRBD1 (6 bases). Germline lookup yields CDR1 SGDLS and CDR2 YYNGEE. Trimming removed 0 bases at V and 5 bases at J, with 11 bases between. This CDR3 contains 14 residues. Written as DNA, the CDR3 is TGTGCCAGCAGCGTAGGACAGGACATGGAGACCCAGTACTTC. Encoded protein: CASSVGQDMETQYF.

CDR3 DNA: TGTGCCAGCAGTTACGGGACTAGCGGGGGGAGCGGGACCCAGTACTTC. Its protein is CASSYGTSGGSGTQYF. This chain uses TRBV6-2 or TRBV6-3 with TRBJ2-5, with 15 bases fitting TRBD2. The germline V gene has CDR1 MNHEY and CDR2 SVGEGT. V shed 2 bases, J shed 7 bases, and the junction held 5 bases outside the gene matches. The CDR3 contains 16 residues.

The chain combines TRBV7-2 with TRBJ1-3; D may be TRBD1 (6 bases). V was cut by 5 bases and J by 3 bases, with 11 bases left in between. From germline, CDR1 is SGHTA and CDR2 FQGNSA. The CDR3 totals 14 residues. The CDR3: CASSPRGLGNTIYF. The CDR3 DNA sequence: TGTGCCAGCAGCCCGCGGGGGCTTGGAAACACCATATATTTT.

This clone was seen more than once but under ten times. The chain combines TRBV18 with TRBJ1-5; a weak D match, TRBD1 (6 bases). The CDR3 spans 17 residues. CDR1 KGHSH and CDR2 LQKENI come from the germline V gene. Trimming cost V 0 bases and J 4 bases, with 16 bases left between them. The CDR3 protein is CASSPPFAQGQNQPQHF. CDR3 coding DNA: TGTGCCAGCTCACCACCGTTTGCACAGGGCCAGAATCAGCCCCAGCATTTT.

This chain links TRBV12-3 or TRBV12-4 with TRBJ1-2; a weak D match, TRBD1 (6 bases). The CDR3 runs 13 residues. Trimming cost V 6 bases and J 3 bases, with 11 bases left between them. The CDR3 loop reads CASSIQGDYGYTF. CDR3 in DNA: TGTGCCAGCAGCATACAGGGTGACTATGGCTACACCTTC.

The chain links TRBV7-9 to TRBJ2-7; 7 positions match TRBD1. Germline loops: CDR1 SEHNR, CDR2 FQNEAQ (reference sequence). V shed 3 bases and J 2 bases; nucleotides not matched to a gene: 4. The CDR3 extends over 14 amino acids. In DNA, the CDR3 is TGTGCCAGCAGCTTGACAGGGAGTCCCTACGAGCAGTACGTC. It codes for CASSLTGSPYEQYV.

The CDR3 sequence is CASSIRGGLRPEKLFF. The CDR3 coding sequence is TGTGCCAGTAGTATTAGGGGGGGCCTACGACCTGAAAAACTGTTTTTT. The chain couples TRBV19 to TRBJ1-4, with D maybe TRBD1 (6 bases). With 3 bases removed from V and 7 bases from J, the gap between germline ends came to 18 bases. CDR1 and CDR2 from the germline V gene are LNHDA and SQIVND (reference sequence). The CDR3 is 16 residues long.

The J gene is TRBJ1-2, the V gene TRBV6-1, with D unresolved. V gave up 2 bases and J gave up 5 bases, with 12 bases separating them. CDR1 and CDR2 (germline): MNHNS, SASEGT. The CDR3 runs 14 residues. The CDR3 coding sequence is TGTGCCAGCAGTGAAATCCGGGGATCGTATGGCTACACCTTC. Translation: CASSEIRGSYGYTF.

About this clone: Other DNA sequences in the same sample also yield this CDR3. V and J are TRBV12-3 or TRBV12-4 and TRBJ1-1, with D perhaps TRBD1 (5 bases). This CDR3 region has 13 residues. Trimming stripped 3 bases from V and 3 bases from J, with 8 bases between. CDR3 amino acids: CASSLKGDTEAFF. The CDR3 DNA sequence: TGTGCCAGCAGTTTGAAAGGGGACACTGAAGCTTTCTTT.

CDR3 protein: CASRQRQGVSYEQYF. DNA for the CDR3: TGTGCCAGCAGGCAACGACAGGGGGTATCCTACGAGCAGTACTTC. The chain has TRBV28 and TRBJ2-7; 9 nucleotides agree with TRBD1. After removal of 6 bases from V and 1 base from J, the junction contained 7 bases not matched to a gene. CDR3 length equals 15 residues. CDR1 and CDR2 from the germline V gene are MDHEN and SYDVKM.

The V call is TRBV6-1, the J call TRBJ1-5; 9 nucleotides align to TRBD1. V shed 1 base, J shed 6 bases, and the junction held 28 bases outside the gene matches. The CDR3 spans 23 residues. The V gene's germline CDR1 is MNHNS and CDR2 SASEGT. This chain's CDR3 is CASSEVSLYSYKPGTGRSQPQHF. The CDR3 DNA follows: TGTGCCAGCAGTGAAGTATCCCTATATAGCTATAAGCCCGGGACAGGGAGGTCTCAGCCCCAGCATTTT.

CDR3 residues: CASKDSGRAKDTQYF. CDR3 bases: TGTGCCAGTAAAGATAGCGGGAGGGCTAAAGATACGCAGTATTTT. The chain uses TRBV19 and TRBJ2-3; 11 bases map to TRBD2. The germline V gene encodes CDR1 LNHDA and CDR2 SQIVND (reference sequence). This CDR3 comprises 15 residues. Trimming took 7 bases from V and 5 from J; bases not matched to a gene: 8.

The chain joins TRBV19 to TRBJ2-3; 14 nucleotides agree with TRBD2. The germline CDR1 and CDR2 sequences are LNHDA and SQIVND (reference sequence). This CDR3 contains 16 residues. J gave up 2 bases and V 4 bases, and 2 bases lay outside the gene matches. The CDR3 sequence: CASSTTSGGATDTQYF. The CDR3 coding sequence is TGTGCCAGTAGTACGACTAGCGGGGGGGCCACAGATACGCAGTATTTT.

Ten or more counts support this clone. V and J are TRBV5-6 and TRBJ2-7; D call uncertain. V was shortened by 4 bases and J by 3 bases, with 14 bases between the two germline ends. This CDR3 comprises 14 residues. The germline V gene has CDR1 SGHDT and CDR2 YYEEEE. CDR3 DNA sequence: TGTGCCAGCAGCCGCCGAGGCGGCTACTACGAGCAGTACTTC. Translation: CASSRRGGYYEQYF.

The chain has TRBV11-3 and TRBJ2-7, with 7 bases fitting TRBD2. CDR1 is SGHNT, CDR2 YENEEA, per germline. V was pared by 2 bases and J by 5 bases, with 9 bases of the junction left unmatched. CDR3 size: 15 residues. The CDR3 region has the DNA TGTGCCAGCAGCTTAACAGGACTAGATGCTCACGAGCAGTACGTC. It specifies CASSLTGLDAHEQYV.

The chain recombines TRBV5-1 with TRBJ1-1; TRBD1 might be the D (6 bases). V lost 0 bases, J lost 2 bases, and 11 bases lay in between. CDR3 length: 15 amino acids. Germline V CDR1 and CDR2: SGHRS, YFSETQ. CDR3 residues: CASSLDGQTNTEAFF. CDR3 DNA sequence: TGCGCCAGCAGCTTGGATGGACAGACCAACACTGAAGCTTTCTTT.

The chain has TRBV12-5 and TRBJ2-2; possible D gene TRBD2, 7 bases. This CDR3 has 16 amino acids. The V end was cut by 3 bases, the J end by 6 bases, with 17 bases between. CDR1 and CDR2 (germline): LGHNT, FRNRAP. The CDR3 protein is CASGFASGGGSGELFF. The CDR3 coding sequence is TGTGCTAGTGGTTTCGCTAGCGGAGGGGGGTCCGGGGAGCTGTTTTTT.

J is TRBJ2-1 and V is TRBV6-5, with a possible D match to TRBD2 (5 bases). The germline gives CDR1 MNHEY, CDR2 SVGAGI. This CDR3 spans 14 amino acids. With 0 bases removed from V and 10 bases from J, the gap between germline ends came to 13 bases. The CDR3, as DNA: TGTGCCAGCAGTTACTCGCCTAGCAAGGACGAGCAGTTCTTC. The encoded protein is CASSYSPSKDEQFF.

The DNA for the CDR3 is TGCGCCAGCAGCTTGGACAGGAGCTCCTACGAGCAGTACTTC. As protein: CASSLDRSSYEQYF. The chain employs TRBV5-1 and TRBJ2-7; D possibly corresponds to TRBD1 (5 bases). Trimming stripped 0 bases from V and 0 bases from J, with 7 bases between. CDR3 length: 14 amino acids. Germline lookup yields CDR1 SGHRS and CDR2 YFSETQ.

The V call is TRBV18, the J call TRBJ1-5, with D hard to call. V lost 2 bases to trimming and J lost 1 base, with 9 bases between them. Per the germline V gene, CDR1 is KGHSH and CDR2 is LQKENI. The CDR3 covers 15 residues. In nucleotides, the CDR3 is TGTGCCAGCTCACCAGGGCAGCAGAGCAATCAGCCCCAGCATTTT. This encodes CASSPGQQSNQPQHF.